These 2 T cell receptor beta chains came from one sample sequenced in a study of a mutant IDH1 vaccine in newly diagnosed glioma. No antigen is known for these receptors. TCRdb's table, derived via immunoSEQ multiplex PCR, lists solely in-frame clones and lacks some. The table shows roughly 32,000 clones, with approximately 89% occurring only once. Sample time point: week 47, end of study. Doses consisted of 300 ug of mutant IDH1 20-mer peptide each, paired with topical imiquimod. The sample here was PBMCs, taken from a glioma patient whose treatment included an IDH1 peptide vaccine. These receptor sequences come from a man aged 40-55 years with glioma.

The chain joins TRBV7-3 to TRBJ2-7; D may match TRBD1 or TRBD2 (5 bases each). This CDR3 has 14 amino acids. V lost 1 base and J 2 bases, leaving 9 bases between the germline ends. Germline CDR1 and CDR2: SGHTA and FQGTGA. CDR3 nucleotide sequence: TGTGCCAGCAGCTTAATGGGGGTGCCCTACGAGCAGTACTTC. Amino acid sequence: CASSLMGVPYEQYF.

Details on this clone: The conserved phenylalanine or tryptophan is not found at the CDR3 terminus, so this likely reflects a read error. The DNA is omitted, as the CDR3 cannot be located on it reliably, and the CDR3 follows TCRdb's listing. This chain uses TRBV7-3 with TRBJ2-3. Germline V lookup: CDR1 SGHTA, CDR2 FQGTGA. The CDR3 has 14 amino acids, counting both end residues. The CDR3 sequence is CASSPSASTDTRYL.